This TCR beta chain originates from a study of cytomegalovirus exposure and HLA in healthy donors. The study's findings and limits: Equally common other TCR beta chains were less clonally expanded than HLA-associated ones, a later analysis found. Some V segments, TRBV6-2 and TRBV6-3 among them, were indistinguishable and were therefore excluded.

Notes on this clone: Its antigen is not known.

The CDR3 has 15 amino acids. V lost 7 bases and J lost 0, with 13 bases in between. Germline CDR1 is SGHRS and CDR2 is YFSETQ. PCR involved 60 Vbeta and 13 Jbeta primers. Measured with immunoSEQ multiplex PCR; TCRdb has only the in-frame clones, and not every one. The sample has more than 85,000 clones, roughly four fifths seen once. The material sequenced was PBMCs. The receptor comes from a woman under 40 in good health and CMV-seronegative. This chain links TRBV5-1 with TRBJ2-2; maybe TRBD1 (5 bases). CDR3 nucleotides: TGCGCCAGCTCGGAACTGACAGCGAACACCGGGGAGCTGTTTTTT. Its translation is CASSELTANTGELFF.